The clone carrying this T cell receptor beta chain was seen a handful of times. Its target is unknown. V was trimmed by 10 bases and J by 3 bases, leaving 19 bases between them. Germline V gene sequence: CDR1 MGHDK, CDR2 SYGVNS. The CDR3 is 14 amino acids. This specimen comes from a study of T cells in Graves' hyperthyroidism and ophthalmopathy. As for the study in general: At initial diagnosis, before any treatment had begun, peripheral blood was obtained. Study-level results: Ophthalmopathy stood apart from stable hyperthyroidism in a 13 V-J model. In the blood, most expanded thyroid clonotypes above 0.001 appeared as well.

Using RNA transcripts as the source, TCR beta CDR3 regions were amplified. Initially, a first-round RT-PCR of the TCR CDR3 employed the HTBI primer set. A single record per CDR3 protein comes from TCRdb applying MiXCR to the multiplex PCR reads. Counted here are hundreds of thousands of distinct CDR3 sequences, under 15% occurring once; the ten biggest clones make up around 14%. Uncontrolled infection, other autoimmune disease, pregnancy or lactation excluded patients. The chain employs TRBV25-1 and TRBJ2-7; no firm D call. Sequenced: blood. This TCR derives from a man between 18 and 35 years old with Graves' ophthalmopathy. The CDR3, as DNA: TGTGCCACCCGACGGGCAGATTTGGACTACGAGCAGTACTTC. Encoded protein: CATRRADLDYEQYF.